The 9 T cell receptor beta chains below come from one sample, sequenced in a study of T cell responses to AZD1222 COVID-19 vaccine. Produced via immunoSEQ multiplex PCR; TCRdb's table is partial and in-frame only. The table lists 83,000 or so clones, around nine tenths of them singletons. The sample was peripheral blood, taken 28 days after the second AZD1222 dose. These receptors originate from an adult who received the AZD1222 COVID-19 vaccine.

This clone was counted a single time. The chain employs TRBV24-1 and TRBJ2-1; 7 nucleotides match TRBD2. The CDR3 runs 16 residues. The ends lost 1 base at V and 8 bases at J; junction bases unmatched: 10. CDR1 KGHDR and CDR2 SFDVKD come from the germline V gene. The CDR3 bases are TGTGCCACCAGTGATTTTATTGGTCCGGGAGGCGATGAGCAGTTCTTC. It codes for CATSDFIGPGGDEQFF.

This clone was recorded only once. J is TRBJ2-2 and V is TRBV7-8; 8 nucleotides agree with TRBD2. CDR1 is SGHVS and CDR2 is FQNEAQ in the germline V gene. V was pared by 5 bases and J by 8 bases, with 16 bases of the junction left unmatched. CDR3 length equals 17 residues. The CDR3 loop reads CASSRDTGLARGGELFF. DNA of the CDR3: TGTGCCAGCAGCCGCGATACCGGACTAGCCCGAGGAGGGGAGCTGTTTTTT.

V gene TRBV5-1 combines with J gene TRBJ2-1; D is unclear. Trimming left V 1 base short and J 8 bases short, with 19 bases between. The CDR3 is made up of 16 amino acids. CDR1 SGHRS and CDR2 YFSETQ come from the germline V gene. The DNA for the CDR3 is TGCGCCAGCAGCTTGCCCAGCAACTCGAATTTGGATGAGCAGTTCTTC. Its protein is CASSLPSNSNLDEQFF.

The V gene is TRBV30, the J gene TRBJ1-3; TRBD1 aligns across 8 bases. From germline, CDR1 is GTSNPN and CDR2 SVGIG (reference sequence). The CDR3 runs to 14 residues. V lost 3 bases and J lost 4; bases outside the gene matches: 5. CDR3 amino acids: CAWRAGGDGNTIYF. The CDR3 DNA reads TGTGCCTGGAGGGCAGGGGGCGACGGAAACACCATATATTTT.

The chain is built from TRBV5-1 and TRBJ2-1; no clear D. Germline V CDR1 and CDR2: SGHRS, YFSETQ. The CDR3 covers 15 residues. Between the trimmed V and J ends, which lost 0 bases and 0 bases, there was a span of 7 bases. CDR3 protein: CASSLVQSSYNEQFF. The CDR3 DNA is TGCGCCAGCAGCTTGGTGCAGAGCTCCTACAATGAGCAGTTCTTC.

This chain connects TRBV28 to TRBJ1-1; D is possibly TRBD1 (5 bases). This CDR3 region has 11 residues. CDR1 and CDR2 (germline): MDHEN, SYDVKM. Trimming removed 6 bases at V and 7 bases at J, with 9 bases between. The CDR3 region has the DNA TGTGCCAGCAGCATCGGACATGAAGCTTTCTTT. Translated: CASSIGHEAFF.

The rearrangement uses TRBV9 and TRBJ2-1, with D possibly TRBD2 on 6 matching bases. The CDR3 sequence is 15 residues long. Germline-derived CDR1 and CDR2 are SGDLS and YYNGEE. Trimming removed 1 base at V and 9 bases at J, with 17 bases between. The CDR3 DNA is TGTGCCAGCAGCGTATGGGGCGGGATTAAGGGTGAGCAGTTCTTC. Translating it yields CASSVWGGIKGEQFF. The full variable domain, its missing parts supplied by reference TRBV9 and TRBJ2-1, is DSGVTQTPKHLITATGQRVTLRCSPRSGDLSVYWYQQSLDQGLQFLIQYYNGEERAKGNILERFSAQQFPDLHSELNLSSLELGDSALYFCASSVWGGIKGEQFFGPGTRLTVL.

V is TRBV28 and J is TRBJ1-5, with D perhaps matching TRBD1 (6 bases). The length of the CDR3 is 14 residues. V lost 6 bases and J 2 bases, leaving 11 bases between the germline ends. Germline CDR1 is MDHEN and CDR2 is SYDVKM. CDR3 protein: CASRPPGGNQPQHF. In DNA, the CDR3 is TGTGCCAGCAGGCCTCCAGGGGGCAATCAGCCCCAGCATTTT.

This sequence joins TRBV18 and TRBJ1-2; D is perhaps TRBD1 (5 bases). CDR1 KGHSH and CDR2 LQKENI come from the germline V gene. The CDR3 loop spans 13 amino acids. The V end lost 5 bases, the J end lost 2 bases, and 9 bases lay between the germline ends. In DNA form, the CDR3 reads TGTGCCAGCTCATGGGACCGGAACTATGGCTACACCTTC. Translating it yields CASSWDRNYGYTF.